Listed here are 20 T cell receptor beta chains from one sample, sequenced in a study of human T cells and chemical hapten exposure. Using its own MiXCR run on the RACE reads, TCRdb lists one record per CDR3 protein. The table includes about 49,000 distinct CDR3 sequences, 9.3% detected once. Regarding time point: patch test 1, 2 weeks after DPC sensitization. Treatment specified: therapeutic diphenylcyclopropenone sensitization with weekly scalp DPC. This material consisted of whole blood, taken in connection with sensitization to the hapten diphenylcyclopropenone (DPC). These TCRs come from a woman aged 50 to 65 with alopecia areata. Some clones in this sample may be carry-over from other donors' samples.

This clonotype was detected many times. The chain carries TRBV14 and TRBJ1-1; 8 nucleotides line up with TRBD1. This CDR3 has 14 amino acids. The germline V gene encodes CDR1 SGHDN and CDR2 FVKESK. The J segment lost 8 bases and the V segment lost 4 bases, leaving 9 bases of the junction unmatched. Written as DNA, the CDR3 is TGTGCCAGCAGCCCCCGACAGGGGTTCATGGAAGCTTTCTTT. It translates to CASSPRQGFMEAFF.

Of note for this clonotype: A read error may account for a junction end that differs from germline. J is TRBJ2-7 and V is TRBV11-2, with a possible D match to TRBD1 (5 bases). Looked up from germline, CDR1 is SGHAT and CDR2 is FQNNGV. This CDR3 spans 13 amino acids. Written as DNA, the CDR3 is TGTGGCAGCAGCGCAGGGCCATCCCACGAGCAGTACTTC. Translated, it gives CGSSAGPSHEQYF.

This clonotype is medium-sized by share. The chain links TRBV20-1 to TRBJ2-3; perhaps D is TRBD1 or TRBD2 (6 bases each). CDR3 size: 16 residues. Deletions cut 1 base from V and 2 bases from J, with 16 bases between. Germline CDR1 and CDR2: DFQATT and SNEGSKA (reference sequence). The CDR3 sequence is CSARVMRGRPTDTQYF. CDR3 sequence (DNA): TGCAGTGCTAGAGTAATGAGGGGGAGGCCCACAGATACGCAGTATTTT.

This clonotype occurred many times. The rearrangement uses TRBV24-1 and TRBJ2-3; 7 bases map to TRBD1. Germline V lookup: CDR1 KGHDR, CDR2 SFDVKD. Trimming cost V 4 bases and J 5 bases; bases outside gene matches: 11. This CDR3 contains 16 residues. CDR3 residues: CATSEKGASKEDTQYF. CDR3 nucleotides: TGTGCCACCAGTGAAAAGGGGGCGTCTAAGGAAGATACGCAGTATTTT.

This clonotype was counted ten times or more. This chain links TRBV6-5 with TRBJ2-2, with 8 positions matching TRBD2. J was trimmed by 5 bases and V by 6 bases; bases with no gene match: 8. CDR3 length equals 15 residues. The germline V gene has CDR1 MNHEY and CDR2 SVGAGI. In nucleotides, the CDR3 is TGTGCCAGCAGAGGAGCGGGAGTTCGAACCGGGGAGCTGTTTTTT. This encodes CASRGAGVRTGELFF.

This clonotype was found many times. V and J are TRBV4-2 and TRBJ2-7; 9 bases line up with TRBD2. Losses at the gene ends were 1 base for V and 0 bases for J; bases not matched to a gene: 4. The germline gives CDR1 LGHNA, CDR2 YNFKEQ. This CDR3 has 16 residues. CDR3 in DNA: TGTGCCAGCAGCCAAGTGGCGGGGGGGAGCTCCTACGAGCAGTACTTC. Amino acid sequence: CASSQVAGGSSYEQYF.

This clonotype has ten or more counts. V gene TRBV28 combines with J gene TRBJ2-7, with D perhaps being TRBD1 or TRBD2 (6 bases each). V was clipped by 9 bases and J by 3 bases, with 18 bases between them. Germline V gives CDR1 MDHEN, CDR2 SYDVKM. The length of the CDR3 is 14 residues. CDR3 DNA sequence: TGTGCCAGTTTCGACGGGGGCAGTGACTACGAGCAGTACTTC. It yields the protein CASFDGGSDYEQYF.

This clonotype came up many times. The rearrangement uses TRBV28 and TRBJ1-4; D not certain. The CDR3 extends over 14 amino acids. From germline, CDR1 is MDHEN and CDR2 SYDVKM. Trimming removed 3 bases at V and 8 bases at J, with 13 bases between. CDR3 residues: CASSFQPGREKLFF. In DNA, the CDR3 is TGTGCCAGCAGTTTCCAACCCGGGCGAGAAAAACTGTTTTTT.

Concerning this clonotype itself: This may come from a read error, since a much larger clone is one base off. The chain combines TRBV12-3 or TRBV12-4 with TRBJ1-3; D perhaps matches TRBD1 (5 bases). The germline V and J ends were trimmed by 1 base and 0 bases, with 13 bases remaining between them. This CDR3 has 17 amino acids. The CDR3 coding sequence is TGTGCCAGCAGTTTAGTCCCGGGACCGGCCTCTGGAAACACCATATATTTT. Residues: CASSLVPGPASGNTIYF.

This clonotype was seen ten or more times. This sequence joins TRBV7-2 and TRBJ2-7, with D possibly matching TRBD2 (6 bases). V dropped 5 bases and J dropped 0 bases, with 14 bases sitting between them. The germline V gene encodes CDR1 SGHTA and CDR2 FQGNSA. This CDR3 is 15 amino acids long. As DNA, the CDR3 is TGTGCCAGCAGCCCCCCCGGAGGGCCCTCCTACGAGCAGTACTTC. This encodes CASSPPGGPSYEQYF.

This clonotype was seen repeatedly, ten times or more. V gene TRBV20-1 combines with J gene TRBJ2-1; possibly TRBD1 for D (6 bases). The germline V and J ends were trimmed by 5 bases and 5 bases, with 10 bases remaining between them. CDR1 is DFQATT and CDR2 is SNEGSKA in the germline V gene (reference sequence). The CDR3 loop spans 12 amino acids. The CDR3 loop reads CSAPDRNNEQFF. CDR3 sequence (DNA): TGCAGTGCTCCGGACAGAAACAATGAGCAGTTCTTC.

This clonotype was recorded many times. J is TRBJ2-7 and V is TRBV12-3 or TRBV12-4, with TRBD2 identical over 12 bases. Unmatched junction bases numbered 7, after V lost 7 bases and J lost 9 bases. CDR3 size: 13 residues. In nucleotides, the CDR3 is TGTGCCAGCATGGGTCTAGCGGGAGGGGTGCAGTACTTC. This sequence encodes CASMGLAGGVQYF.

This clonotype was recorded at least ten times. The chain is built from TRBV11-3 and TRBJ2-1; 8 bases line up with TRBD1. This CDR3 is 14 amino acids long. The V segment lost 5 bases and the J segment 6 bases; nucleotides outside the gene matches: 6. The germline gives CDR1 SGHNT, CDR2 YENEEA. This chain's CDR3 is CASSPRQGPNEQFF. Written as DNA, the CDR3 is TGTGCCAGCAGCCCGAGACAGGGGCCCAATGAGCAGTTCTTC.

In its sample, this clonotype was seen many times. V usage is TRBV3-1 and J usage is TRBJ2-7, with D unresolved. V lost 4 bases to trimming and J lost 5 bases, with 15 bases between them. The CDR3 spans 14 residues. The V gene's germline CDR1 is LGHDT and CDR2 YNNKEL (reference sequence). The CDR3 loop reads CASSRLDLRDEQYF. For the CDR3, the DNA is TGTGCCAGCAGCCGCTTGGATCTAAGGGACGAGCAGTACTTC.

This clonotype came up many times. The chain is built from TRBV6-2 or TRBV6-3 and TRBJ1-5, with D maybe TRBD1 (5 bases). This CDR3 is 14 amino acids long. The germline gives CDR1 MNHEY, CDR2 SVGEGT. Trimming cost V 6 bases and J 5 bases, with 14 bases left between them. CDR3: CASRTRQLDQPQHF. The CDR3 DNA sequence: TGTGCCAGCAGAACGAGACAGTTAGATCAGCCCCAGCATTTT.

This chain links TRBV3-1 with TRBJ2-7; D gene uncertain. Germline values: CDR1 LGHDT, CDR2 YNNKEL (reference sequence). The CDR3 is 12 amino acids. Trimming left V 0 bases short and J 8 bases short, with 8 bases between. CDR3 sequence reads: CASSQDLRKQYF. The CDR3 coding sequence is TGTGCCAGCAGCCAAGATCTGCGGAAGCAGTACTTC.

At least ten counts were recorded for this clonotype. The chain employs TRBV12-3 or TRBV12-4 and TRBJ2-4; no definite D call. Trimming took 6 bases from V and 0 from J, leaving 9 bases between them. The CDR3 covers 14 residues. The CDR3 sequence is CASSQAVAKNIQYF. The CDR3, as DNA: TGTGCCAGCAGCCAGGCGGTAGCCAAAAACATTCAGTACTTC.

This clonotype occurred many times. The V call is TRBV28, the J call TRBJ2-7, with D unclear. The CDR3 has 12 residues. CDR1 and CDR2 from the germline V gene are MDHEN and SYDVKM. The ends were cut back, 7 bases at V and 3 bases at J, with 10 bases in the middle. The CDR3 nucleotides read TGTGCCAGCACCCACACCAGCTACGAGCAGTACTTC. Protein product: CASTHTSYEQYF.

The table lists this clonotype with many counts. The rearrangement joins TRBV4-3 to TRBJ2-7; 7 bases are shared with TRBD2. With 0 bases clipped from V and 4 bases from J, the junction kept 6 bases outside the gene matches. This CDR3 is built from 15 residues. The V gene's germline CDR1 is LGHNA and CDR2 YSLEER. The CDR3 sequence is CASSQEWREFYEQYF. DNA for the CDR3: TGCGCCAGCAGCCAAGAATGGCGGGAGTTTTACGAGCAGTACTTC.

This clonotype has at least ten counts. The rearrangement uses TRBV7-7 and TRBJ2-5; 13 bases are a match to TRBD2. Germline lookup yields CDR1 SSHAT and CDR2 FNYEAQ (reference sequence). V dropped 5 bases and J dropped 5; count of bases not matched to a gene: 5. The CDR3 has 15 amino acids. In nucleotides, the CDR3 is TGTGCCAGCAGCCCGGGACTAGCGGGACTGGAGACCCAGTACTTC. Its translation: CASSPGLAGLETQYF.